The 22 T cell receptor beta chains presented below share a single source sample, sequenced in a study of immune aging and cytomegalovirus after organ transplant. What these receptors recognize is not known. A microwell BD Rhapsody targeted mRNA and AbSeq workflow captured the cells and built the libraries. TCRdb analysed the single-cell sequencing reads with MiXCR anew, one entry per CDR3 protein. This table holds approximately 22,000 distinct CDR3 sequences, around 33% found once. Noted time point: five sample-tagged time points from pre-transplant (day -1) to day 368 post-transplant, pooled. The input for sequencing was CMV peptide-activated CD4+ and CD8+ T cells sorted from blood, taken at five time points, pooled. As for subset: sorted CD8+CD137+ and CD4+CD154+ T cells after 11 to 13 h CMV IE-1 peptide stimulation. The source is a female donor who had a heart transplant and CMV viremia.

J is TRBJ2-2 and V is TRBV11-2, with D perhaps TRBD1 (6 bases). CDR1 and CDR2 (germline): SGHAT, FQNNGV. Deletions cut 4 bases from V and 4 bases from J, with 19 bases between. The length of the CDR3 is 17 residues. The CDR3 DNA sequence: TGTGCCAGCAGCTCGAGAAGAGGGGGTCTTGGCACCGGGGAGCTGTTTTTT. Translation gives CASSSRRGGLGTGELFF.

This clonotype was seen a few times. CDR3 bases: TGTGCCAGCTCACAGGGACCATTTAACACCGGGGAGCTGTTTTTT. It translates to CASSQGPFNTGELFF. V and J are TRBV18 and TRBJ2-2; either TRBD1 or TRBD2 may supply D (5 bases each). Trimming pared 4 bases from V and 2 bases from J, leaving 11 bases between. CDR1 is KGHSH and CDR2 is LQKENI in the germline V gene. The CDR3 consists of 15 residues.

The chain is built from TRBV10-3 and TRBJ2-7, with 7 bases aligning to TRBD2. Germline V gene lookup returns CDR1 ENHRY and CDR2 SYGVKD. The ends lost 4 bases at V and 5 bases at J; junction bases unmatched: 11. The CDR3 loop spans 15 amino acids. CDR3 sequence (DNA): TGTGCCATCAGTGTCCTCGGGGGGACCTTGGACGAGCAGTACTTC. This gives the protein CAISVLGGTLDEQYF.

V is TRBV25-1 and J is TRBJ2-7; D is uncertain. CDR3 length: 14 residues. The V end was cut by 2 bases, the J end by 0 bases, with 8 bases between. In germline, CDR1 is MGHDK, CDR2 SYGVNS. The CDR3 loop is CASSESQISYEQYF. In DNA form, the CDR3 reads TGTGCCAGCAGTGAAAGCCAGATCTCCTACGAGCAGTACTTC.

DNA of the CDR3: TGTGCCAGCAGCCCCGGGACGGTGGCCAAAAACATTCAGTACTTC. Translating gives CASSPGTVAKNIQYF. The chain recombines TRBV6-5 with TRBJ2-4; the D gene could be TRBD1 or TRBD2 (5 bases each). The germline V gene has CDR1 MNHEY and CDR2 SVGAGI. The CDR3 runs to 15 residues. Trimming stripped 6 bases from V and 1 base from J, with 13 bases between.

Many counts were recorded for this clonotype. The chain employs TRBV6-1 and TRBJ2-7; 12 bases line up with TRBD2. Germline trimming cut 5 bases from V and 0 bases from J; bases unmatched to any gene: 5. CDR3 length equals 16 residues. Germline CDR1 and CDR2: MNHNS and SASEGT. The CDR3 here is CASSQLAGGPSYEQYF. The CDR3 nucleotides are TGTGCCAGCAGTCAGCTAGCGGGAGGGCCCTCCTACGAGCAGTACTTC.

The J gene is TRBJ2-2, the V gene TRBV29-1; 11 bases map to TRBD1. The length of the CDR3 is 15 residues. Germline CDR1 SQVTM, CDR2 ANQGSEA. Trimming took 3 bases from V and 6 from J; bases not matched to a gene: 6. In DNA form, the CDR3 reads TGCAGCGTTGACCTCGGGACAGGGGGTGCCGGGGAGCTGTTTTTT. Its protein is CSVDLGTGGAGELFF.

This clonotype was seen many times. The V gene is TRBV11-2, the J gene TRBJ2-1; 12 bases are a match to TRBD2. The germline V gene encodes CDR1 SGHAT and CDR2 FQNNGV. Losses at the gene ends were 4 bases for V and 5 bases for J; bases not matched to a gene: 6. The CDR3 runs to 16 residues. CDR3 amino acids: CASSSTSGRRDNEQFF. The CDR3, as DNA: TGTGCCAGCAGCTCGACTAGCGGGAGAAGGGACAATGAGCAGTTCTTC. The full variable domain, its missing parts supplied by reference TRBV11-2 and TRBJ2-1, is EAGVAQSPRYKIIEKRQSVAFWCNPISGHATLYWYQQILGQGPKLLIQFQNNGVVDDSQLPKDRFSAERLKGVDSTLKIQPAKLEDSAVYLCASSSTSGRRDNEQFFGPGTRLTVL.

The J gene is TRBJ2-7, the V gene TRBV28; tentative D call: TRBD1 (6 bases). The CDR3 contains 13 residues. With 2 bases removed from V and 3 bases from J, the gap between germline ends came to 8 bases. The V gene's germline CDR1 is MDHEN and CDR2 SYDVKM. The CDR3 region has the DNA TGTGCCAGCAGTTTAGGACAGTTCTACGAGCAGTACTTC. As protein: CASSLGQFYEQYF.

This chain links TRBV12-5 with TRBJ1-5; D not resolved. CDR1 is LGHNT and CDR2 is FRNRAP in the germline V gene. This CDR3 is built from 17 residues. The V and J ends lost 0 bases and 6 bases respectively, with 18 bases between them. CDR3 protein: CASGLVRVANRGQPQHF. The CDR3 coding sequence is TGTGCTAGTGGTTTGGTACGGGTAGCAAACCGGGGTCAGCCCCAGCATTTT.

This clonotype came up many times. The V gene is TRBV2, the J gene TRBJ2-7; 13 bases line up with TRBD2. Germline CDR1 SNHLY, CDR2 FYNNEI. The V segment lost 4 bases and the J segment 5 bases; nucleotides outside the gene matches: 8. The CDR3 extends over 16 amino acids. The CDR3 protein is CASSGTSGRLIHEQYF. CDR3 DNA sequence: TGTGCCAGCAGTGGGACTAGCGGGAGACTCATCCACGAGCAGTACTTC.

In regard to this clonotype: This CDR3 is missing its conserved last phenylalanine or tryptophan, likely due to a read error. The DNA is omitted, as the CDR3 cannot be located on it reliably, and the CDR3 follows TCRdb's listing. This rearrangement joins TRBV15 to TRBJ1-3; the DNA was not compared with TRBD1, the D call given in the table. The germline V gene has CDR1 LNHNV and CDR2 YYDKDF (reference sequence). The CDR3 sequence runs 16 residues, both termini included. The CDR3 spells CATSRNDRSSGNTMYL.

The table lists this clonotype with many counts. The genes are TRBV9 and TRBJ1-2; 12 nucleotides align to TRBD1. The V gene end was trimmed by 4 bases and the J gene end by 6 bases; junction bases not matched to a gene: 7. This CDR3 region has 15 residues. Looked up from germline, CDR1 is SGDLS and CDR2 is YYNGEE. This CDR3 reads CASSITGTGGDGYTF. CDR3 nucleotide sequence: TGTGCCAGCAGCATTACCGGGACAGGGGGCGATGGCTACACCTTC.

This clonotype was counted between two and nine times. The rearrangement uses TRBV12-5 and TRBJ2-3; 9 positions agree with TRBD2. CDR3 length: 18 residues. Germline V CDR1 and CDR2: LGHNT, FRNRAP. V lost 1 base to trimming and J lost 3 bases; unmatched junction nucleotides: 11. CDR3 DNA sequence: TGTGCTAGTGGTTTGGGGGCATCTAGCGGGGTCGAGACAGATACGCAGTATTTT. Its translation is CASGLGASSGVETDTQYF.

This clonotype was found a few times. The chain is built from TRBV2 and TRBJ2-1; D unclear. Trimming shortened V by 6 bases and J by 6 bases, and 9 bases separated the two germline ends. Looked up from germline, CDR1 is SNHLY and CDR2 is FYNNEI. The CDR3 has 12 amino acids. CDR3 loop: CASSTWGNEQFF. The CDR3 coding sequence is TGTGCCAGCAGCACATGGGGCAATGAGCAGTTCTTC. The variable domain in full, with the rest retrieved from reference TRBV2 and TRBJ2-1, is EPEVTQTPSHQVTQMGQEVILRCVPISNHLYFYWYRQILGQKVEFLVSFYNNEISEKSEIFDDQFSVERPDGSNFTLKIRSTKLEDSAMYFCASSTWGNEQFFGPGTRLTVL.

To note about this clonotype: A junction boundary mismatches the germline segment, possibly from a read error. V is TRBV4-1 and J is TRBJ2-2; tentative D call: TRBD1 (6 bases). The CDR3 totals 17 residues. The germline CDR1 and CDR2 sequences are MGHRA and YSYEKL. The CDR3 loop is CASSYKKAGENTGELFF. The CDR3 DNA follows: TGCGCCAGCAGCTACAAAAAGGCAGGGGAGAACACCGGGGAGCTGTTTTTC.

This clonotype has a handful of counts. CDR3 coding DNA: TGTGCCAGCAGCCTACAGGGTTTCTCTGGAAACACCATATATTTT. This sequence encodes CASSLQGFSGNTIYF. This chain uses TRBV7-2 with TRBJ1-3; a possible D gene is TRBD1 (6 bases). This CDR3 is built from 15 residues. Between the trimmed V and J ends, which lost 5 bases and 0 bases, there was a span of 11 bases. From germline, CDR1 is SGHTA and CDR2 FQGNSA.

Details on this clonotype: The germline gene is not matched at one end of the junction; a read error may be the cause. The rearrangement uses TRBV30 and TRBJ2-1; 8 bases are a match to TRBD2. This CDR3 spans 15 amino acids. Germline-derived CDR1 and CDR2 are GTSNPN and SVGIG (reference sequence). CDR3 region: CAWTERRGAYDEQLF. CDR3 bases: TGTGCCTGGACCGAACGGCGGGGGGCCTACGATGAGCAGCTCTTC.

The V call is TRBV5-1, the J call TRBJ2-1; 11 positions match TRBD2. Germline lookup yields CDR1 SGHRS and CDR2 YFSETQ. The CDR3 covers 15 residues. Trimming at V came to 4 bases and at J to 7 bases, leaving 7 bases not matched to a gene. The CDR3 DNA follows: TGCGCCAGCAGCCCTACTAGCGGGAGTATGAATGAGCAGTTCTTC. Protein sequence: CASSPTSGSMNEQFF.

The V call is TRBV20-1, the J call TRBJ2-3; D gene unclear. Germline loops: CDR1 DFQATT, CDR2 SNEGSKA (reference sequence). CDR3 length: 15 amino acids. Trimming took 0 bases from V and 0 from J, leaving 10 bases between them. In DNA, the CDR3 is TGCAGTGCTAGAGATTTCCACTTTAGCACAGATACGCAGTATTTT. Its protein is CSARDFHFSTDTQYF.

CDR3 DNA sequence: TGCGCCAGCAGACCACAAAGCTCCTACAATGAGCAGTTCTTC. Its protein is CASRPQSSYNEQFF. V is TRBV5-1 and J is TRBJ2-1; D is unresolved. CDR3 length equals 14 residues. Germline CDR1 reads SGHRS; CDR2 reads YFSETQ. V was clipped by 5 bases and J by 0 bases, with 9 bases between them.

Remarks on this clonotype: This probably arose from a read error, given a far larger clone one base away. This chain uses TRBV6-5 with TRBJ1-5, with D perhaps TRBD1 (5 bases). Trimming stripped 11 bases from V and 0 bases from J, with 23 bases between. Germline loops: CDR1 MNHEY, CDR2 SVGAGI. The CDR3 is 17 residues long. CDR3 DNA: TGTGCCTGCACCGAAGAGGGCATAGGGGATAGCAATCAGCCCCAGCATTTT. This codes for CACTEEGIGDSNQPQHF.